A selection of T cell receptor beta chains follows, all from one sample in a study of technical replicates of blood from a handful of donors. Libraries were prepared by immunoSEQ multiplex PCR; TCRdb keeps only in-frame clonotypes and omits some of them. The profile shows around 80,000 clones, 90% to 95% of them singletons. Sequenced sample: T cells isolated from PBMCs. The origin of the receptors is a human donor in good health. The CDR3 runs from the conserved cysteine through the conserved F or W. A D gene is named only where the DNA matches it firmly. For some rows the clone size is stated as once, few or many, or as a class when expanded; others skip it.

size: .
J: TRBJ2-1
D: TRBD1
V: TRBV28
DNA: TGTGCCAGCAGTCACACAACCGGGACAGGGACCTACAATGAGCAGTTCTTC
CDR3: CASSHTTGTGTYNEQFF

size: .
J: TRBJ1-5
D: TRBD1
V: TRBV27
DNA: TGTGCCAGCAGTCCCTGGGACAGGGGTGGCAATCAGCCCCAGCATTTT
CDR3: CASSPWDRGGNQPQHF

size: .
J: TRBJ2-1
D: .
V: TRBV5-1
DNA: TGCGCCAGCAGCTTGGAACTTGGGGGGTACAATGAGCAGTTCTTC
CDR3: CASSLELGGYNEQFF

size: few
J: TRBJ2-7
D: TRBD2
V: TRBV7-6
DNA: TGTGCCAGCAGCTTAGGTGGGAGGGAGATCGACGAGCAGTACTTC
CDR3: CASSLGGREIDEQYF

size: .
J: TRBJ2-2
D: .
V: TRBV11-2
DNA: TGTGCCAGCAGCTTGTCAAAAACCGGGGAGCTGTTTTTT
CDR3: CASSLSKTGELFF

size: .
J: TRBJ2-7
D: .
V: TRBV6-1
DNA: TGTGCCAGCACCAACTCAGGCAGTAACTACGAGCAGTACTTC
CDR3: CASTNSGSNYEQYF

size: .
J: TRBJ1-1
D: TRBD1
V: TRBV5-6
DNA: TGTGCCAGCAGCTTTTGGACAGGGGCAAGGACTGAAGCTTTCTTT
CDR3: CASSFWTGARTEAFF

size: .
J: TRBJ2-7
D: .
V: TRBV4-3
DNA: TGCGCCAGCAGCCAGACCCGTGACTTAGACGAGCAGTACTTC
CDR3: CASSQTRDLDEQYF

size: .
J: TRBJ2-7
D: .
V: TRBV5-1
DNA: TGCGCCAGCAGCTTGGGTCCGGGAGTCATCTACGAGCAGTACTTC
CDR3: CASSLGPGVIYEQYF

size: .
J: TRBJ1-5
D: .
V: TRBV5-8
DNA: TGTGCCAGCAGCTTGGAAGCATATAGCAATCAGCCCCAGCATTTT
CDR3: CASSLEAYSNQPQHF

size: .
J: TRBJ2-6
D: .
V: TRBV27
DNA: TGTGCCAGCAGTGGAACAGCCTTCTCTGGGGCCAACGTCCTGACTTTC
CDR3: CASSGTAFSGANVLTF

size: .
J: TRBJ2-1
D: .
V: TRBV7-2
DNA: TGTGCCAGCAGCCGCAACAACCAGGGGAATGAGCAGTTCTTC
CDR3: CASSRNNQGNEQFF

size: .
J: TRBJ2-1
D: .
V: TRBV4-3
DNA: TGCGCCAGCAGCCGATACGGGTCCTCCTACAATGAGCAGTTCTTC
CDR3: CASSRYGSSYNEQFF

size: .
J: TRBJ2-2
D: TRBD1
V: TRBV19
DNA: TGTGCCAGTAGTTCCAGGGGGCCGGACACCGGGGAGCTGTTTTTT
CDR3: CASSSRGPDTGELFF

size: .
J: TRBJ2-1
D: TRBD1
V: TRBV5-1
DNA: TGCGCCAGCAGTTATGGGACAGGCGATGAGCAGTTCTTC
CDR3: CASSYGTGDEQFF

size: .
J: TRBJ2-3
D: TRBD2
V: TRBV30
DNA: TGTGCCTGGAGTGTACTTCGCGGGAGAGGCACAGATACGCAGTATTTT
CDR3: CAWSVLRGRGTDTQYF

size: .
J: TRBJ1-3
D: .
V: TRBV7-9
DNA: TGTGCCAGCAGCCTATCTAAACCAGGGGACACCATATATTTT
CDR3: CASSLSKPGDTIYF

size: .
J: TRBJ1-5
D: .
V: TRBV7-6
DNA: TGTGCCAGCAGCTTAGCCCCAGGGGAGGGAAGCAATCAGCCCCAGCATTTT
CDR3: CASSLAPGEGSNQPQHF

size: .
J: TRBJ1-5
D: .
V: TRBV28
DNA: TGTGCCAGCAGTTTATCCCTAGATCAGCCCCAGCATTTT
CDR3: CASSLSLDQPQHF

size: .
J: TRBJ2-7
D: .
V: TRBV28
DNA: TGTGCCAGCAGTGACGGGAGCTCCTACGAGCAGTACTTC
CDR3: CASSDGSSYEQYF

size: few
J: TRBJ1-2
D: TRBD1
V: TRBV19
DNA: TGTGCCAGTAGTACCACAGGGGCGTTAAACTATGGCTACACCTTC
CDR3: CASSTTGALNYGYTF

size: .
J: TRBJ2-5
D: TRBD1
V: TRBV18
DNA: TGTGCCAGCTCACCGACAGGGTCCGTTGGCGAGACCCAGTACTTC
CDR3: CASSPTGSVGETQYF

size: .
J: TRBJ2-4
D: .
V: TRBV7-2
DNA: TGTGCCAGCAGCCAGCCTTCAGGGGGGAACATTCAGTACTTC
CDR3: CASSQPSGGNIQYF

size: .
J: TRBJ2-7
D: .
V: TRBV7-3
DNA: TGTGCCAGCAGCTTATCGGGTACGGAGAGCGAGCAGTACTTC
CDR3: CASSLSGTESEQYF

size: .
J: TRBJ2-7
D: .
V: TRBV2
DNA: TGTGCCAGCACCATGGTTGCAGCCTACGAGCAGTACTTC
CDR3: CASTMVAAYEQYF

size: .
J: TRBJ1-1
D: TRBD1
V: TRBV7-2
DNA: TGTGCCAGCAGCGGGACAGGGTTAGTCACTGAAGCTTTCTTT
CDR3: CASSGTGLVTEAFF

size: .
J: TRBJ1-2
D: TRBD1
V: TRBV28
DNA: TGTGCCAGCAGTTTTTTGGGACAGGGGTATGGCTACACCTTC
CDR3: CASSFLGQGYGYTF

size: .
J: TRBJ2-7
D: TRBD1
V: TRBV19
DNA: TGTGCCAGTAGTACCGGGACAGGGGGAATTGGAGAGCAGTACTTC
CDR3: CASSTGTGGIGEQYF

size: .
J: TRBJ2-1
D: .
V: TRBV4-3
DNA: TGCGCCAGCAGCCAGACTTACAGGGAGCGGGATGGTAATGAGCAGTTCTTC
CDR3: CASSQTYRERDGNEQFF

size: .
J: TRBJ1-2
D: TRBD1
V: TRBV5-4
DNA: TGTGCCAGCAGCTTGCGGGACAGGGACTATGGCTACACCTTC
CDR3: CASSLRDRDYGYTF

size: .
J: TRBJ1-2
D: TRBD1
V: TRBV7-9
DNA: TGTGCCAGCATCTTCACTCTGGGGACAGGAAAAGGCTACACCTTC
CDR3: CASIFTLGTGKGYTF

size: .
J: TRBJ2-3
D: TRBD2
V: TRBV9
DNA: TGTGCCAGCAGCCTTCTAGCGGGGGGATTAAATACGCAGTATTTT
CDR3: CASSLLAGGLNTQYF

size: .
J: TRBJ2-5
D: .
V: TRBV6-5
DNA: TGTGCCAGCAACAGGGCGCGGGAGACCCAGTACTTC
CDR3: CASNRARETQYF

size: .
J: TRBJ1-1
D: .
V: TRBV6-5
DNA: TGTGCCAGCAGTTACACAGCCATGAACACTGAAGCTTTCTTT
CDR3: CASSYTAMNTEAFF

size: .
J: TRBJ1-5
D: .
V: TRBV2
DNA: TGTGCCAGCAGCCCCGGGGATCAGCCCCAGCATTTT
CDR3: CASSPGDQPQHF

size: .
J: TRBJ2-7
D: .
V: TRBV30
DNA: TGTGCCTGGAGTCATGCTTGGGCAGGGGCCCTCTACGAGCAGTACTTC
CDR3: CAWSHAWAGALYEQYF

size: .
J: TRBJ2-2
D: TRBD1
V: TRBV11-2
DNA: TGTGCCAGCAGTTCCGGGACAGGGATCACCGGGGAGCTGTTTTTT
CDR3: CASSSGTGITGELFF

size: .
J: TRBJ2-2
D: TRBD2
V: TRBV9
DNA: TGTGCCAGCGCGGGACTAGCGGGACCAATTAACACCGGGGAGCTGTTTTTT
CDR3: CASAGLAGPINTGELFF

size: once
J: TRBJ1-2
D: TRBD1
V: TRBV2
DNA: TGTGCCAGCAGGACAGGGTCTAACTATGGCTACACCTTC
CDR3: CASRTGSNYGYTF